The T cell receptor (beta chain) under discussion was sequenced for a study of CD8+CD57+ T cells in acquired aplastic anemia. At least ten counts were recorded for this clonotype. An expansion of CD8+CD57+ cells by flow cytometry had been shown in patients chosen for sequencing. The blood sampling took place in patients who had so far received no therapy. TCR beta VDJ and CDR3 profiles were obtained from a genomic DNA template. MiXCR, applied by TCRdb to the reads, yields one record per CDR3 protein. This table holds over 150,000 distinct CDR3 sequences, approximately 52% found once. Trimming pared 0 bases from V and 8 bases from J, leaving 6 bases between. The germline V gene has CDR1 SGHNT and CDR2 YYREEE (reference sequence). The length of the CDR3 is 12 residues.

The rearrangement uses TRBV5-4 and TRBJ2-1; unclear D gene. The TCR originated in a human donor with aplastic anemia. Sequencing used sorted CD4+, CD8+, or CD8+CD57+ T cells (not recorded which) from PBMCs. This CDR3 reads CASSLEGYEQFF. The CDR3 DNA is TGTGCCAGCAGCTTGGAAGGATATGAGCAGTTCTTC.